This section outlines one T cell receptor beta chain sequence together with its context. Its specificity is unknown. This sample was included in a study of identical twins. Points from the study as a whole: Models underestimated out-of-frame TCR alpha sharing in monozygotic twins. A lower insertion count was a feature of abundant cord blood beta clonotypes, with no such feature in memory repertoires.

Trimming took 1 base from V and 6 from J; bases not matched to a gene: 4. CDR3 length: 14 residues. The germline gives CDR1 MGHRA, CDR2 YSYEKL. Addition of a universal primer site occurred through template switching, and cDNA carried unique molecular identifiers. MiXCR, applied by TCRdb to the 5' RACE reads, yields one record per CDR3 protein. This repertoire shows approximately 300,000 distinct CDR3 sequences, less than 9.5% found once; its top ten account for 7% to 8.5%. These data also formed part of another study, on yellow fever vaccine responses in identical twins.

The J gene is TRBJ2-3, the V gene TRBV4-1; 7 bases match TRBD2. What was sequenced was CD8+ T cells sorted from blood. The receptor's source is a woman in her late teens or twenties in good health. The chain's CDR3 is CASSQGLAADTQYF. CDR3 coding DNA: TGCGCCAGCAGCCAAGGCCTAGCGGCGGATACGCAGTATTTT.